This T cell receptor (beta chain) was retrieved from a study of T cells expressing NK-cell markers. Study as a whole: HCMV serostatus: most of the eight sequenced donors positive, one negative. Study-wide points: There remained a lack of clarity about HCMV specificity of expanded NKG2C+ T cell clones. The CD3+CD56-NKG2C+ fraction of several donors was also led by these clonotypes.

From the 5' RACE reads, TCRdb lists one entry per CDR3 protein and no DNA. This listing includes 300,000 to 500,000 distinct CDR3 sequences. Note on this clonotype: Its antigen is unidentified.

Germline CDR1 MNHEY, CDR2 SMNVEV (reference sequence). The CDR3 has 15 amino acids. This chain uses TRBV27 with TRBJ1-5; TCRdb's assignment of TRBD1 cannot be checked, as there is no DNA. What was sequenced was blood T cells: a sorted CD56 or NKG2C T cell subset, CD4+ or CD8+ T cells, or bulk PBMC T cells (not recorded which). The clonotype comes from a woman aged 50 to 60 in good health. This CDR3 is CASSQLGGKDQPQHF.